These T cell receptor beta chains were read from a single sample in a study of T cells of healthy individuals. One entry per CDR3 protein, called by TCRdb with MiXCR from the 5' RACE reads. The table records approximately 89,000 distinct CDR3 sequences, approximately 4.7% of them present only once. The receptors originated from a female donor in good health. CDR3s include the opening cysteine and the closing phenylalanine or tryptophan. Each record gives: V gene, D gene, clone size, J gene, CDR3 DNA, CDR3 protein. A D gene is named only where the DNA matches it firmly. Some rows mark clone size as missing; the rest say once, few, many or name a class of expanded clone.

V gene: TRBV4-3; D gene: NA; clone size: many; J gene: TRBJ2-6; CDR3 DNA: TGCGCCAGCAGCCCCCAGGGGGGGCCTGGGGCCAACGTCCTGACTTTC; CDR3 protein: CASSPQGGPGANVLTF
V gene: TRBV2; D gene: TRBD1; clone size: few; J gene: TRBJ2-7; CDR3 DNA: TGTGCCAGCAGGAGGACAGGTGACGAGCAGTACTTC; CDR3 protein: CASRRTGDEQYF
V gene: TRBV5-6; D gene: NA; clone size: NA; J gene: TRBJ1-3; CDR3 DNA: TGTGCCAGCCGGGACGCTAGCTCTGGAAACACCATATATTTT; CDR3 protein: CASRDASSGNTIYF
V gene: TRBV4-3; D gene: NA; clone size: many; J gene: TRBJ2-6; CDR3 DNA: TGCGCCAGCAGCCAAGATGGGTCGGACCCGATCTCTGGGGCCAACGTCCTGACTTTC; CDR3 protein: CASSQDGSDPISGANVLTF
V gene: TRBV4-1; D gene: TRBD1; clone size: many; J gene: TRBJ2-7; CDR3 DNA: TGCGCCAGCAGCCACGGACAGGTTTACGAGCAGTACTTC; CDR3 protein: CASSHGQVYEQYF
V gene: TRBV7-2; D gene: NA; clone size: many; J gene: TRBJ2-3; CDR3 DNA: TGTGCCAGCAGCTTTAGGGGCGGAGGCACAGATACGCAGTATTTT; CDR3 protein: CASSFRGGGTDTQYF
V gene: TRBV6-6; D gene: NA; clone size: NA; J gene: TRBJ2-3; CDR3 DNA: TGTGCCAGCAGTTACTCGAAAAATGCGTTGGCAGATACGCAGTATTTT; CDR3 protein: CASSYSKNALADTQYF
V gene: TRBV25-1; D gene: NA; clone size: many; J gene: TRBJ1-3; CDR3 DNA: TGTGCCAGCAGTGAATCAGCTATCTCTGGAAACACCATATATTTT; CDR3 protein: CASSESAISGNTIYF
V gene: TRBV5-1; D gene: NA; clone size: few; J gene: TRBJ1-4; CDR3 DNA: TGCGCCAGCAGCCGGGATGGGGCCGGAGAAAAACTGTTTTTT; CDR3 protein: CASSRDGAGEKLFF
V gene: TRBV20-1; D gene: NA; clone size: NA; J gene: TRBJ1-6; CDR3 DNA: TGCAGTGCTAGAGATACGGGAACAGGGAATTATAATTCACCCCTCCACTTT; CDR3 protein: CSARDTGTGNYNSPLHF
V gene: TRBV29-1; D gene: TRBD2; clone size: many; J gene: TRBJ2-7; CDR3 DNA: TGCAGCGGACTAGCGAGCTACGAGCAGTACTTC; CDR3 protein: CSGLASYEQYF
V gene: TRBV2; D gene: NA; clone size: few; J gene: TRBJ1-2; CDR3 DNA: TGTGCCAGCAGTGAGTCCCAGGGCTATGGCTACACCTTC; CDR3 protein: CASSESQGYGYTF
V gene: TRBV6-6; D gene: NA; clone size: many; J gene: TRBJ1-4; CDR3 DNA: TGTGCCAGCAACCGGGACCAGAGTAATAATGAAAAACTGTTTTTT; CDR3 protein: CASNRDQSNNEKLFF
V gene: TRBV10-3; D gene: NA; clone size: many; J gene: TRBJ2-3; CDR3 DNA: TGTGCCATCAGTGCACCCAGCACAGATACGCAGTATTTT; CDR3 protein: CAISAPSTDTQYF
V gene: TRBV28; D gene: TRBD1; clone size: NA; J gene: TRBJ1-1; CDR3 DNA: TGTGCCAGCACCCTAGGACAGGCCCGGGACACTGAAGCTTTCTTT; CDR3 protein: CASTLGQARDTEAFF
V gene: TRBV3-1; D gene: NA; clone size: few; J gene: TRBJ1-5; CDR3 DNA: TGTGCCAGCAGCCAAACGGATAGCAATCAGCCCCAGCATTTT; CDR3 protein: CASSQTDSNQPQHF
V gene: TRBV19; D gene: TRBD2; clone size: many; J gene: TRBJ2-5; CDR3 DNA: TGTGCCAGTAGTATTCTAGCGGACCAAGAGACCCAGTACTTC; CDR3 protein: CASSILADQETQYF
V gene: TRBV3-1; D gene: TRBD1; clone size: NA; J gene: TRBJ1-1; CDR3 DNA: TGTGCCAGCAGCTCCGGGACAGGGACTCTGGGAGCTTTCTTT; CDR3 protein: CASSSGTGTLGAFF
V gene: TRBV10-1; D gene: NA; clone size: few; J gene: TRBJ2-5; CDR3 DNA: TGCGCCAGCAGTGACGGGGGTTGGTTTCGCGAGACCCAGTACTTC; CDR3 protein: CASSDGGWFRETQYF
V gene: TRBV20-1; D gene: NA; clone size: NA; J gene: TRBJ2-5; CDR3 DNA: TGCAGTGGTTCTCAGGTACTGGGGCAAGAGACCCAGTACTTC; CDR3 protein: CSGSQVLGQETQYF